This entry is about one T cell receptor beta chain. Its antigen remains unidentified. The data were obtained in a study of blood T cells in healthy people across ages. The CDR3 has 18 residues. V shed 1 base and J shed 2 bases, with 17 bases lying between them. The germline V gene encodes CDR1 SGHDN and CDR2 FVKESK. Alongside a J-beta primer mix, a sample-barcoded 5' primer served in a second PCR lasting roughly 7 to 11 cycles. Each of the cDNA molecules was tagged by a template-switch adaptor with 12 random nucleotides. MiXCR, run by TCRdb on the 5' RACE reads, gives a single entry per CDR3 protein. The sample includes some 1,000,000 distinct CDR3 sequences, less than 25% seen only once; the top ten take 0.65% to 0.75%. Study-wide points: Diversity figures based on one million T cells were deemed too low.

Healthy individuals of Caucasian origin from Russia, aged roughly 6 to 95, served as donors. A further study also used this sample, focusing on T cells of mothers and their children. From that second work: Each mother gave over 8 million TCR beta CDR3 reads; each child, about 3 million.

J is TRBJ2-2 and V is TRBV14; D not certain. The clonotype was recovered from a girl aged 2 to 9 in good health. The material sequenced was blood. The CDR3 region has the DNA TGTGCCAGCAGCCAAGTGGGCTGGTCACGAGGAAACACCGGGGAGCTGTTTTTT. This translates into CASSQVGWSRGNTGELFF.